This T cell receptor beta chain was recorded in a study of blood T cell repertoires in COVID-19. About the study: Acute and convalescent COVID-19 samples came from the United States, Italy and Spain. T cells, B-cell-depleted T cells, or PBMCs supplied cDNA or gDNA.

The CDR3 spans 18 residues. Germline values: CDR1 MDHEN, CDR2 SYDVKM. V lost 6 bases to trimming and J lost 0 bases; unmatched junction nucleotides: 17. Source study methods: It was from reference gene primer amplification that nucleated cell counts were estimated. Sequencing used immunoSEQ multiplex PCR; TCRdb keeps in-frame clones, though not all of them. That table is the source of V, J and clone size, and D and trimming were worked out from the DNA. The data contain 220,000 or so clones, 82% of them singletons. This clonotype originated in a woman older than 75 with acute or convalescent COVID-19. Material for sequencing was peripheral blood. The chain employs TRBV28 and TRBJ2-7; 7 positions match TRBD1. The CDR3 DNA reads TGTGCCAGCAGATCGGACAGGCGCAGCCCGAAAATCTCCTACGAGCAGTACTTC. This encodes CASRSDRRSPKISYEQYF.